A single sample is the source of the 13 T cell receptor beta chains below, sequenced in a study of T-cell memory formation after mild COVID-19. TCRdb analysed the 5' RACE reads with MiXCR anew, one entry per CDR3 protein. The sample has 180,000 or so distinct CDR3 sequences, 16% seen once. What was sequenced was PBMCs or a T cell subset sorted from them (not recorded which). These receptors came from an adult woman who had mild COVID-19 (a few samples of this study predate the infection). Cell type and time point are not known.

This clonotype has just a few counts. This rearrangement joins TRBV7-3 to TRBJ2-5, with 11 bases identical to TRBD2. CDR1 is SGHTA, CDR2 FQGTGA, per germline. Unmatched junction bases numbered 1, after V lost 0 bases and J lost 4 bases. This CDR3 has 15 amino acids. This chain's CDR3 is CASSLTTSGTETQYF. The DNA for the CDR3 is TGTGCCAGCAGCTTAACGACTAGCGGGACAGAGACCCAGTACTTC.

This clonotype has only a few counts. Compared with germline, one end of the junction differs, possibly owing to a read error. The chain combines TRBV12-3 or TRBV12-4 with TRBJ2-1, with 8 bases lining up with TRBD2. The CDR3 contains 13 residues. The CDR3 DNA sequence: TGTGCCAGCAGTTTCCAAGCGGGGGCTGTCTGGATCTTC. Its protein is CASSFQAGAVWIF.

This clonotype was picked up a small number of times. V usage is TRBV20-1 and J usage is TRBJ2-1, with TRBD2 matching 8 bases. There are 15 residues in the CDR3. After removal of 0 bases from V and 5 bases from J, the junction contained 6 bases not matched to a gene. Germline V gives CDR1 DFQATT, CDR2 SNEGSKA (reference sequence). CDR3 sequence reads: CSARDPGLGDNEQFF. The CDR3 coding sequence is TGCAGTGCTAGAGACCCGGGACTAGGAGACAATGAGCAGTTCTTC.

Ten or more counts support this clonotype. The genes are TRBV12-3 or TRBV12-4 and TRBJ1-2, with D unresolved. The CDR3 extends over 12 amino acids. V gave up 3 bases and J gave up 6 bases, with 8 bases separating them. CDR3 sequence reads: CASSFETNGYTF. In nucleotides, the CDR3 is TGTGCCAGCAGTTTCGAGACTAATGGCTACACCTTC.

Ten or more counts support this clonotype. The V gene is TRBV4-2, the J gene TRBJ2-3, with 12 bases aligning to TRBD1. There are 14 residues in the CDR3. The junction had 0 bases not matched to a gene; V was cut back by 4 bases and J by 4 bases. CDR1 is LGHNA and CDR2 is YNFKEQ in the germline V gene. CDR3 residues: CASSRDRGPDTQYF. The CDR3 DNA reads TGTGCCAGCAGCCGGGACAGGGGGCCAGATACGCAGTATTTT.

This clonotype was counted only a few times. The chain employs TRBV18 and TRBJ2-3; 12 positions agree with TRBD2. This CDR3 has 16 residues. J was trimmed by 2 bases and V by 5 bases; bases with no gene match: 5. Germline V lookup: CDR1 KGHSH, CDR2 LQKENI. CDR3 bases: TGTGCCAGCTCAGACGGACTAGCGGGGATCACAGATACGCAGTATTTT. This translates into CASSDGLAGITDTQYF.

This clonotype turned up a few times. The chain recombines TRBV7-6 with TRBJ2-5; perhaps TRBD2 as D (7 bases). This CDR3 is built from 18 residues. Germline V gene lookup returns CDR1 SGHVS and CDR2 FNYEAQ. V lost 3 bases and J 1 base, leaving 21 bases between the germline ends. The CDR3 protein is CASSFRPNVGGVQETQYF. CDR3 nucleotide sequence: TGTGCCAGCAGCTTTCGCCCTAATGTAGGGGGGGTCCAAGAGACCCAGTACTTC.

This clonotype was counted many times. This chain uses TRBV5-5 with TRBJ2-7; 8 bases are a match to TRBD2. The V segment lost 2 bases and the J segment 1 base; nucleotides outside the gene matches: 5. In germline, CDR1 is SGHKS, CDR2 YYEKEE (reference sequence). CDR3 length: 15 residues. For the CDR3, the DNA is TGTGCCAGCAGCTTTCTCGGGGGGGATTCCTACGAGCAGTACTTC. Amino acids: CASSFLGGDSYEQYF.

The V and J genes are TRBV5-6 and TRBJ1-6; a possible D gene is TRBD1 (5 bases). V lost 0 bases and J lost 0, with 7 bases in between. Germline loops: CDR1 SGHDT, CDR2 YYEEEE. This CDR3 region has 16 residues. In DNA form, the CDR3 reads TGTGCCAGCAGCTTGGGGGGCAGCTCCTATAATTCACCCCTCCACTTT. This codes for CASSLGGSSYNSPLHF.

This clonotype was counted once. The chain carries TRBV4-3 and TRBJ2-7; 9 bases fit TRBD1. The CDR3 loop spans 15 amino acids. Germline assignment: CDR1 LGHNA and CDR2 YSLEER. V dropped 6 bases and J dropped 0; count of bases not matched to a gene: 6. CDR3 loop: CASSWDREISYEQYF. CDR3 in DNA: TGCGCCAGCAGTTGGGACAGGGAAATCTCCTACGAGCAGTACTTC.

A few counts support this clonotype. The V and J genes are TRBV7-8 and TRBJ2-3; no reliable D call. CDR3 length: 14 amino acids. Trimming removed 7 bases from V and 1 base from J, with 12 bases in between. CDR1 is SGHVS, CDR2 FQNEAQ, per germline. CDR3 coding DNA: TGTGCCAGCACCGCCTCCCGGGGCACAGATACGCAGTATTTT. It codes for CASTASRGTDTQYF.

The rearrangement uses TRBV5-5 and TRBJ2-3; D might be TRBD1 or TRBD2, each matching 5 bases. V was clipped by 0 bases and J by 0 bases, with 14 bases between them. Germline CDR1 is SGHKS and CDR2 is YYEKEE (reference sequence). The CDR3 totals 17 residues. The CDR3 loop reads CASSLGSGPMSTDTQYF. The CDR3 DNA is TGTGCCAGCAGCTTGGGGTCGGGACCCATGAGCACAGATACGCAGTATTTT.

The V gene is TRBV20-1, the J gene TRBJ2-3; D remains ambiguous. Germline CDR1 reads DFQATT; CDR2 reads SNEGSKA (reference sequence). The CDR3 loop spans 15 amino acids. Trimming took off 6 bases at V and 1 base at J, with 17 bases between the two ends. The CDR3 DNA reads as TGCAGTGCCCCCCGGCTGGGCATCCGCACAGATACGCAGTATTTT. Encoded protein: CSAPRLGIRTDTQYF.